This T cell receptor beta chain was captured by sequencing in a study of shared T cell receptors in the human thymus. Profiled with immunoSEQ multiplex PCR; TCRdb holds only in-frame clones, not every one. Here the sample spans more than 550,000 clones, over 75% being singletons. Germline-derived CDR1 and CDR2 are LGHNA and YNFKEQ. CDR3 length: 18 residues. The J segment lost 4 bases and the V segment lost 1 base, leaving 10 bases of the junction unmatched. The data also belong to a second study, concerning human thymus T cells. From that second work: Resections were taken during corrective heart surgery, and the thymus tissue came from these. Usage of V and J genes appeared biased in thymic and blood repertoires.

The sequencing sample was made of thymocytes. The clonotype originates from a girl under three years old with a congenital heart defect. This sequence joins TRBV4-2 and TRBJ2-1; the match to TRBD2 covers 10 bases. The CDR3 region has the DNA TGTGCCAGCAGCCAAGTGTCCTCAACTAGCGGGGTGTACAATGAGCAGTTCTTC. Translation: CASSQVSSTSGVYNEQFF.